These 18 T cell receptor beta chains share one sample of origin, sequenced in a study of persistence of HIV-infected CD4 T cells. Their specific antigens are unknown. An overlapping HIV-1 Gag peptide pool stimulated these cells at roughly 1 ug/peptide/mL. Memory cells lacking CD40L and CD69 with high CD45RO were sorted. Sequencing used immunoSEQ version 4 in survey mode. Some clones are missing from TCRdb's copy, which holds only in-frame ones; the method was immunoSEQ multiplex PCR. The sample lists roughly 32,000 clones; around four fifths were seen once. The source was CD4+ T cells sorted from PBMCs after approximately 19-hour stimulation, collected from a patient who received antiretroviral therapy. Receptors originate from an adult woman with HIV who was CMV-seropositive.

The chain carries TRBV6-2 or TRBV6-3 and TRBJ2-7; TRBD2 might be the D (5 bases). The CDR3 extends over 13 amino acids. Trimming stripped 2 bases from V and 6 bases from J, with 11 bases between. Germline loops: CDR1 MNHEY, CDR2 SVGEGT. This CDR3 reads CASSYPARGEQYF. CDR3 coding DNA: TGTGCCAGCAGTTACCCGGCCCGGGGCGAGCAGTACTTC.

CDR3 sequence reads: CATSDYRGNGYTF. The CDR3 DNA reads as TGTGCCACCAGTGACTACAGGGGGAATGGCTACACCTTC. The genes are TRBV24-1 and TRBJ1-2, with 8 bases fitting TRBD1. Germline values: CDR1 KGHDR, CDR2 SFDVKD. V was clipped by 4 bases and J by 6 bases; unmatched bases: 3. The CDR3 consists of 13 residues.

The genes are TRBV7-2 and TRBJ2-7; 8 positions agree with TRBD2. Trimming took 5 bases from V and 0 from J; bases not matched to a gene: 6. There are 15 residues in the CDR3. Per the germline V gene, CDR1 is SGHTA and CDR2 is FQGNSA. CDR3 amino acids: CASSPILAASYEQYF. CDR3 nucleotides: TGTGCCAGCAGCCCTATACTAGCGGCCTCCTACGAGCAGTACTTC.

The chain recombines TRBV5-6 with TRBJ2-1; 9 bases map to TRBD2. CDR3 size: 16 residues. Germline CDR1 is SGHDT and CDR2 is YYEEEE. Trimming cost V 6 bases and J 7 bases; bases outside gene matches: 14. CDR3 residues: CASTYGREGRGNEQFF. The CDR3 DNA follows: TGTGCCAGCACCTACGGGCGGGAGGGCCGGGGGAATGAGCAGTTCTTC.

This clone has only one observation. The V gene is TRBV19, the J gene TRBJ1-2; D is ambiguous. This CDR3 has 11 amino acids. The V and J ends lost 10 bases and 1 base respectively, with 7 bases between them. Germline V lookup: CDR1 LNHDA, CDR2 SQIVND (reference sequence). For the CDR3, the DNA is TGTGCCACCGGAGTTAACTATGGCTACACCTTC. It specifies CATGVNYGYTF.

V usage is TRBV5-8 and J usage is TRBJ1-1; unclear D gene. V lost 4 bases to trimming and J lost 1 base, with 11 bases between them. The CDR3 consists of 14 residues. CDR1 SGHTS and CDR2 YDEGEE come from the germline V gene. The CDR3 is CASSRLAKNTEAFF. CDR3 in DNA: TGTGCCAGCAGCCGCCTGGCGAAGAACACTGAAGCTTTCTTT.

Note on this clone: One end of the junction varies from germline; a read error may be responsible. The rearrangement joins TRBV7-2 to TRBJ2-5; 10 bases are shared with TRBD2. Germline loops: CDR1 SGHTA, CDR2 FQGNSA. This CDR3 comprises 15 residues. Written as DNA, the CDR3 is TGTGCCAGCAGCCTAGCGGGGGCCTTCCAGGAGACCCAGTACTTC. It translates to CASSLAGAFQETQYF.

V and J are TRBV7-2 and TRBJ2-7; 10 bases align to TRBD2. Germline lookup yields CDR1 SGHTA and CDR2 FQGNSA. The CDR3 extends over 16 amino acids. Trimming removed 2 bases from V and 6 bases from J; junction bases left unmatched: 10. The DNA of the CDR3 is TGTGCCAGCAGCTTATCGCGTAGCGGGAGGACCGGCGAGCAGTACTTC. Residues: CASSLSRSGRTGEQYF.

The chain is built from TRBV7-2 and TRBJ2-7; 12 bases align to TRBD2. The germline gives CDR1 SGHTA, CDR2 FQGNSA. Trimming cost V 2 bases and J 0 bases; bases outside gene matches: 2. This CDR3 contains 16 residues. In DNA, the CDR3 is TGTGCCAGCAGCTTATCGGGACTAGCGGGCTCCTACGAGCAGTACTTC. It yields the protein CASSLSGLAGSYEQYF.

The chain combines TRBV20-1 with TRBJ1-2, with 7 bases lining up with TRBD1. The J segment lost 7 bases and the V segment lost 4 bases, leaving 3 bases of the junction unmatched. Germline values: CDR1 DFQATT, CDR2 SNEGSKA (reference sequence). The CDR3 totals 11 residues. CDR3 in DNA: TGCAGTGCTACAGGGGGAATTGGCTACACCTTC. Protein: CSATGGIGYTF.

This rearrangement joins TRBV5-6 to TRBJ2-1; maybe TRBD1 (6 bases). Trimming took off 4 bases at V and 10 bases at J, with 18 bases between the two ends. The CDR3 length is 14 residues. Germline assignment: CDR1 SGHDT and CDR2 YYEEEE. The CDR3 nucleotides read TGTGCCAGCAGCCACATGCAGGGGTACCGGGAGCAGTTCTTC. This sequence encodes CASSHMQGYREQFF.

V usage is TRBV7-2 and J usage is TRBJ1-6; 9 bases are shared with TRBD1. Germline trimming cut 2 bases from V and 7 bases from J; bases unmatched to any gene: 3. CDR3 length: 15 residues. Germline CDR1 is SGHTA and CDR2 is FQGNSA. The CDR3 nucleotides are TGTGCCAGCAGCTTAATGGGACAGGGAAATTCACCCCTCCACTTT. It codes for CASSLMGQGNSPLHF.

The rearrangement links TRBV7-8 to TRBJ2-1; D is uncertain. Germline V gene lookup returns CDR1 SGHVS and CDR2 FQNEAQ. The CDR3 sequence is 15 residues long. With 2 bases removed from V and 3 bases from J, the gap between germline ends came to 11 bases. CDR3 DNA: TGTGCCAGCAGCTTAAGTGGCCGCCTCTACAATGAGCAGTTCTTC. Protein sequence: CASSLSGRLYNEQFF.

This clone was found a few times. The chain couples TRBV30 to TRBJ2-5, with a weak D call TRBD2 (7 bases). The V end lost 7 bases, the J end lost 7 bases, and 19 bases lay between the germline ends. There are 13 residues in the CDR3. The germline gives CDR1 GTSNPN, CDR2 SVGIG (reference sequence). DNA for the CDR3: TGTGCCTTGCTCAGGGGAGGGGATGGGACCCAGTACTTC. Amino acids: CALLRGGDGTQYF.

The sample holds one count of this clone. The gene calls are TRBV7-9 and TRBJ2-3; the D is unclear. The CDR3 runs 13 residues. Germline lookup yields CDR1 SEHNR and CDR2 FQNEAQ (reference sequence). Trimming cost V 0 bases and J 8 bases, with 9 bases left between them. The CDR3 loop reads CASSLAVEGTQYF. The CDR3 DNA is TGTGCCAGCAGCTTAGCGGTAGAAGGTACGCAGTATTTT. Supplemented by reference TRBV7-9 and TRBJ2-3, the full variable domain reads DTGVSQNPRHKITKRGQNVTFRCDPISEHNRLYWYRQTLGQGPEFLTYFQNEAQLEKSRLLSDRFSAERPKGSFSTLEIQRTEQGDSAMYLCASSLAVEGTQYFGPGTRLTVL.

This clone was observed once. This chain's CDR3 is CASSLTGQTEAFF. DNA for the CDR3: TGTGCCAGCAGCTTAACAGGGCAGACTGAAGCTTTCTTT. The chain is built from TRBV7-3 and TRBJ1-1, with unresolved D. The germline V and J ends were trimmed by 0 bases and 5 bases, with 7 bases remaining between them. The CDR3 contains 13 residues. Germline CDR1 reads SGHTA; CDR2 reads FQGTGA.

The rearrangement uses TRBV21-1 and TRBJ2-1; the D segment call TRBD1 is taken from the table without a DNA check. TRBV21-1 is labeled a pseudogene. This CDR3 contains 13 residues. The CDR3 loop reads CARDRGEVDEQFF. The CDR3 region has the DNA TGTGCCAGAGACAGGGGAGAAGTCGATGAGCAGTTCTTC.

This chain uses TRBV5-1 with TRBJ2-7; weak D call: TRBD1 (7 bases). CDR1 is SGHRS, CDR2 YFSETQ, per germline. The germline V and J ends were trimmed by 2 bases and 6 bases, with 27 bases remaining between them. The CDR3 loop spans 18 amino acids. The CDR3 sequence is CASSLGVGGGSVRVEQYF. CDR3 DNA sequence: TGCGCCAGCAGCTTAGGTGTAGGAGGGGGCAGCGTCCGGGTCGAGCAGTACTTC.